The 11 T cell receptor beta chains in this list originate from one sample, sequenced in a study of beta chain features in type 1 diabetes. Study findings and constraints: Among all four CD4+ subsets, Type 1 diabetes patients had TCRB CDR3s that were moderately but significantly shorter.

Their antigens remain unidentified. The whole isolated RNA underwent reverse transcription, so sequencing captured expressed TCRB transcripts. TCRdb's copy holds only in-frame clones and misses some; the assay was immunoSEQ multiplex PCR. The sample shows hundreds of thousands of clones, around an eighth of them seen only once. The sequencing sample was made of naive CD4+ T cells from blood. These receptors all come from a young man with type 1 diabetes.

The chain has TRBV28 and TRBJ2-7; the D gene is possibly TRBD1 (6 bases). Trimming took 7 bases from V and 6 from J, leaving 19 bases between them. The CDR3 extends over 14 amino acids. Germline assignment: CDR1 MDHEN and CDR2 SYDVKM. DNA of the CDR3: TGTGCCAGCAACATCCCCTCCGACAGGAGCGAGCAGTACTTC. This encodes CASNIPSDRSEQYF.

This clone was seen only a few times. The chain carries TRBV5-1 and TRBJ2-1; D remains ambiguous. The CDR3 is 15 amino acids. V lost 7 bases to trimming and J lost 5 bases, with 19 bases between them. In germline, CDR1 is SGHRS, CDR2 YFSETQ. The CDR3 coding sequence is TGCGCCAGCCAAGTCGTTGGCCTGGGGAACAATGAGCAGTTCTTC. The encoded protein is CASQVVGLGNNEQFF.

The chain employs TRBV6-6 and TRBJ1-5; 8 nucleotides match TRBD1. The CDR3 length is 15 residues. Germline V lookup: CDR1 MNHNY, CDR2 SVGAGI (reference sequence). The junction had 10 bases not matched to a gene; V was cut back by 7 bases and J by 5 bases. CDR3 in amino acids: CASTPSQGAHQPQHF. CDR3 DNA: TGTGCCAGCACCCCAAGCCAGGGGGCCCATCAGCCCCAGCATTTT.

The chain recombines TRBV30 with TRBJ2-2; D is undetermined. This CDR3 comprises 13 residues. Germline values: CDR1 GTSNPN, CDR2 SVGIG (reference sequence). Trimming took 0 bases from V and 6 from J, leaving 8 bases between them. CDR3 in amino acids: CAWSVRAPGELFF. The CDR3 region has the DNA TGTGCCTGGAGTGTACGGGCCCCCGGGGAGCTGTTTTTT. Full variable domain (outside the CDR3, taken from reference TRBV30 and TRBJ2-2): SQTIHQWPATLVQPVGSPLSLECTVEGTSNPNLYWYRQAAGRGLQLLFYSVGIGQISSEVPQNLSASRPQDRQFILSSKKLLLSDSGFYLCAWSVRAPGELFFGEGSRLTVL.

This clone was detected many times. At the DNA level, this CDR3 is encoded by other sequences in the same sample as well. This CDR3 reads CASSFGENTEAFF. In nucleotides, the CDR3 is TGTGCCAGCAGCTTTGGGGAGAACACTGAAGCTTTCTTT. The chain has TRBV7-9 and TRBJ1-1; D remains ambiguous. CDR1 is SEHNR and CDR2 is FQNEAQ in the germline V gene (reference sequence). The CDR3 has 13 amino acids. Trimming shortened V by 3 bases and J by 1 base, and 6 bases separated the two germline ends.

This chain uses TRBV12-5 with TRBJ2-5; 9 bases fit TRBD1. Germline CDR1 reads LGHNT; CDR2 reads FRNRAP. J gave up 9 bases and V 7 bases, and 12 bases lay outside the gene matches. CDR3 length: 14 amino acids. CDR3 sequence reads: CASDPGQGVPAQYF. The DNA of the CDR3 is TGTGCTAGTGACCCGGGACAGGGCGTTCCGGCCCAGTACTTC.

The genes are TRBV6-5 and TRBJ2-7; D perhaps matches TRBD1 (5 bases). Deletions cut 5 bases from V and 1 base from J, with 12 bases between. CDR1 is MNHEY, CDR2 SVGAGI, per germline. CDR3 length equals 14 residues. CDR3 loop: CASSEVGDSYEQYF. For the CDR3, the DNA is TGTGCCAGCAGTGAAGTAGGGGATTCCTACGAGCAGTACTTC.

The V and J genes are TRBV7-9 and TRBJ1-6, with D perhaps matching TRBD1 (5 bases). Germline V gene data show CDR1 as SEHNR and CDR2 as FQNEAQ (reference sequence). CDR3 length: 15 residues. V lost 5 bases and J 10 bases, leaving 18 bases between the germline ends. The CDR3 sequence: CASSNRGFRESPLHF. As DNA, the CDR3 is TGTGCCAGCAGCAACCGGGGGTTTCGAGAGTCACCCCTCCACTTT.

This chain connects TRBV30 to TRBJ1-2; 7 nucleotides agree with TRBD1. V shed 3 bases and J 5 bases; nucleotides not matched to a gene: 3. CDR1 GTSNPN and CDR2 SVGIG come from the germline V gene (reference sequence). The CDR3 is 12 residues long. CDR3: CAWRGTEYGYTF. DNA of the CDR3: TGTGCCTGGAGGGGGACAGAATATGGCTACACCTTC.

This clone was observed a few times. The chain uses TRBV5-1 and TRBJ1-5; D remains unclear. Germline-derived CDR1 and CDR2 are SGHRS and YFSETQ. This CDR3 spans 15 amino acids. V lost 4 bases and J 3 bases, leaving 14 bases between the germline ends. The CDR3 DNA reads TGCGCCAGCAGCCTGGACTCTACCCTCAATCAGCCCCAGCATTTT. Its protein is CASSLDSTLNQPQHF.

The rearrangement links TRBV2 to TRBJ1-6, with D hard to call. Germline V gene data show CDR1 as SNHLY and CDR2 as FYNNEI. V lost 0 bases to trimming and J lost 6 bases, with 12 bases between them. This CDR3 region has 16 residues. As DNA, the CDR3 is TGTGCCAGCAGTGAAGCCCAGACGGACTCTAATTCACCCCTCCACTTT. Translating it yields CASSEAQTDSNSPLHF.